Presented here are 24 T cell receptor beta chains from one specimen sequenced in a study of cytomegalovirus exposure and HLA in healthy donors (TCRdb year 2017). Library preparation used the immunoSEQ multiplex PCR assay. For the multiplex PCR, a mixture combining 60 forward primers for TCR Vbeta segments and 13 reverse primers for TCR Jbeta segments was used. Sourced from immuneACCESS, this table was stored by TCRdb with only in-frame sequences that have V and J called. A share of the clones is absent; for the studies checked, an unresolved V gene accounts for under half, and the remainder has no known explanation. This sample lists under 200,000 clones; roughly 77% were detected once. Together, the top ten hold 1% of the sample. The sequencing input was PBMCs. Source of these receptors: a woman in her 50s in good health and CMV-seropositive.

This clone showed up just a few times. The rearrangement uses TRBV4-3 and TRBJ2-2, with no clear D. Trimming shortened V by 4 bases and J by 5 bases, and 11 bases separated the two germline ends. The CDR3 consists of 14 residues. Per germline, CDR1 LGHNA and CDR2 YSLEER. The CDR3 here is CASSPSYVTGELFF. In DNA form, the CDR3 reads TGCGCCAGCAGCCCCTCGTATGTAACCGGGGAGCTGTTTTTT.

This clone was seen more than once but under ten times. This chain links TRBV9 with TRBJ2-3, with D maybe TRBD2 (6 bases). This CDR3 is 16 amino acids long. With 0 bases removed from V and 1 base from J, the gap between germline ends came to 12 bases. Germline CDR1 reads SGDLS; CDR2 reads YYNGEE. CDR3 in DNA: TGTGCCAGCAGCGTAGCTCCGGCGGGGCGCACAGATACGCAGTATTTT. Translation: CASSVAPAGRTDTQYF. The full variable domain, rest sourced from reference TRBV9 and TRBJ2-3, is DSGVTQTPKHLITATGQRVTLRCSPRSGDLSVYWYQQSLDQGLQFLIQYYNGEERAKGNILERFSAQQFPDLHSELNLSSLELGDSALYFCASSVAPAGRTDTQYFGPGTRLTVL.

Comment on this clone: The junction shows a germline mismatch at one end, possibly a read error. This chain joins TRBV7-7 and TRBJ2-5, with D perhaps TRBD1 (5 bases). Germline CDR1 reads SSHAT; CDR2 reads FNYEAQ (reference sequence). The CDR3 contains 15 residues. The CDR3 sequence is CASSLLKGPQETQYF. CDR3 coding DNA: TGTGCTAGCAGCCTCCTTAAGGGGCCCCAAGAGACCCAGTACTTC.

The chain employs TRBV5-4 and TRBJ1-2; weak D call: TRBD1 (5 bases). This CDR3 is 14 amino acids long. Germline V lookup: CDR1 SGHNT, CDR2 YYREEE (reference sequence). V lost 5 bases and J lost 6, with 17 bases in between. The CDR3 loop reads CASRPSWGGHGYTF. The CDR3 nucleotides are TGTGCCAGCAGACCTTCGTGGGGGGGACATGGCTACACCTTC.

J is TRBJ1-1 and V is TRBV2, with TRBD1 identical over 11 bases. CDR1 and CDR2 (germline): SNHLY, FYNNEI. This CDR3 spans 13 amino acids. V gave up 4 bases and J gave up 8 bases; unmatched junction bases: 3. The CDR3 bases are TGTGCCAGCAGTGGGACAGGGGGCGGCGAAGCTTTCTTT. Translating it yields CASSGTGGGEAFF.

V usage is TRBV6-6 and J usage is TRBJ1-6, with 11 bases that match TRBD1. V shed 4 bases and J 8 bases; nucleotides not matched to a gene: 4. CDR3 length: 15 amino acids. The germline V gene has CDR1 MNHNY and CDR2 SVGAGI (reference sequence). CDR3 sequence reads: CASSLKGQGDSPLHF. CDR3 coding DNA: TGTGCCAGCAGTTTAAAGGGACAGGGGGATTCACCCCTCCACTTT.

The chain links TRBV6-5 to TRBJ1-2; the D gene is possibly TRBD1 (6 bases). This CDR3 is built from 12 residues. The germline V gene encodes CDR1 MNHEY and CDR2 SVGAGI. V was pared by 5 bases and J by 8 bases, with 12 bases between. CDR3 nucleotides: TGTGCCAGCAGTCAGGGGCCCCGGGGCTACACCTTC. As protein: CASSQGPRGYTF.

The chain combines TRBV6-1 with TRBJ2-7, with TRBD1 matching over 9 bases. The V gene end was trimmed by 3 bases and the J gene end by 1 base; junction bases not matched to a gene: 7. CDR1 and CDR2 (germline): MNHNS, SASEGT. The CDR3 is 16 amino acids. CDR3 in DNA: TGTGCCAGCAGTGACCGGGACAGGGTAAAATCCTACGAGCAGTACTTC. Translated: CASSDRDRVKSYEQYF.

This rearrangement joins TRBV19 to TRBJ1-2, with D tentatively TRBD1 (6 bases). Trimming took 10 bases from V and 4 from J, leaving 13 bases between them. The V gene's germline CDR1 is LNHDA and CDR2 SQIVND (reference sequence). This CDR3 has 12 amino acids. DNA for the CDR3: TGTGCCATCCGGACAGATCTCTATGGCTACACCTTC. This sequence encodes CAIRTDLYGYTF.

The chain has TRBV5-1 and TRBJ2-2, with 7 positions matching TRBD2. The length of the CDR3 is 15 residues. Germline loops: CDR1 SGHRS, CDR2 YFSETQ. V was pared by 3 bases and J by 5 bases, with 7 bases of the junction left unmatched. The CDR3 reads CASSSEAGGTGELFF. The CDR3 region has the DNA TGCGCCAGCAGCTCGGAAGCCGGGGGGACCGGGGAGCTGTTTTTT. Based on the CDR3 plus reference TRBV5-1 and TRBJ2-2, the full variable domain is KAGVTQTPRYLIKTRGQQVTLSCSPISGHRSVSWYQQTPGQGLQFLFEYFSETQRNKGNFPGRFSGRQFSNSRSEMNVSTLELGDSALYLCASSSEAGGTGELFFGEGSRLTVL.

This clone showed up just once. This chain uses TRBV5-4 with TRBJ1-2, with 7 bases that match TRBD1. Germline CDR1 SGHNT, CDR2 YYREEE (reference sequence). J lost 12 bases, V lost 4 bases, and 15 bases had no gene match. The CDR3 loop spans 14 amino acids. CDR3 sequence (DNA): TGTGCCAGCAGCCAAGACAGGGCCACCTTATTCCACACCTTC. It specifies CASSQDRATLFHTF.

This sequence joins TRBV4-2 and TRBJ1-1, with TRBD1 as a possible D gene (6 bases). The CDR3 sequence is 16 residues long. V lost 0 bases to trimming and J lost 1 base, with 12 bases between them. The germline V gene has CDR1 LGHNA and CDR2 YNFKEQ. CDR3 bases: TGTGCCAGCAGCCAAGACAAGACAGGCCAGAACACTGAAGCTTTCTTT. This gives the protein CASSQDKTGQNTEAFF.

V and J are TRBV9 and TRBJ2-3; 9 nucleotides line up with TRBD2. Germline V gene sequence: CDR1 SGDLS, CDR2 YYNGEE. The CDR3 is 16 residues long. Trimming cost V 0 bases and J 4 bases; bases outside gene matches: 6. Written as DNA, the CDR3 is TGTGCCAGCAGCGTAGGGGGACTAGCCGCGTCAGATACGCAGTATTTT. It specifies CASSVGGLAASDTQYF.

The chain employs TRBV2 and TRBJ2-1, with 9 bases matching TRBD1. With V trimmed by 5 bases and J by 5 bases, 4 bases remained unmatched. Per germline, CDR1 SNHLY and CDR2 FYNNEI. The CDR3 has 14 residues. CDR3 DNA sequence: TGTGCCAGCAGTTTACAGGGGGCCGACAATGAGCAGTTCTTC. Its protein product is CASSLQGADNEQFF.

This clone was observed a single time. The J gene is TRBJ2-2, the V gene TRBV27, with TRBD2 matching 8 bases. Germline values: CDR1 MNHEY, CDR2 SMNVEV (reference sequence). V gave up 7 bases and J gave up 2 bases; unmatched junction bases: 9. The CDR3 totals 16 residues. The CDR3 coding sequence is TGTGCCAGCACCTGGAAGCGGGGGAGAAACACCGGGGAGCTGTTTTTT. Its protein is CASTWKRGRNTGELFF.

The chain has TRBV18 and TRBJ2-4; the D is unclear. The CDR3 runs 14 residues. Germline V gene data show CDR1 as KGHSH and CDR2 as LQKENI. Trimming took off 1 base at V and 3 bases at J, with 7 bases between the two ends. The CDR3 spells CASSPQSVKNIQYF. CDR3 DNA: TGTGCCAGCTCACCACAATCTGTCAAAAACATTCAGTACTTC.

The chain couples TRBV9 to TRBJ2-1; TRBD1 agrees at 9 bases. The CDR3 covers 14 residues. V was clipped by 4 bases and J by 8 bases; unmatched bases: 7. Looked up from germline, CDR1 is SGDLS and CDR2 is YYNGEE. The DNA for the CDR3 is TGTGCCAGCAGCACCGGGACAGGGTTACATGAGCAGTTCTTC. As protein: CASSTGTGLHEQFF.

The chain employs TRBV6-1 and TRBJ1-2; D unresolved. The CDR3 loop spans 14 amino acids. CDR1 is MNHNS, CDR2 SASEGT, per germline. V lost 5 bases and J lost 5, with 15 bases in between. The CDR3 is CASSSPGGSYGYTF. The CDR3 DNA sequence: TGTGCCAGCAGTAGCCCCGGAGGGTCTTATGGCTACACCTTC.

V usage is TRBV28 and J usage is TRBJ1-6; 9 bases line up with TRBD1. Unmatched junction bases numbered 15, after V lost 8 bases and J lost 16 bases. Germline CDR1 and CDR2: MDHEN and SYDVKM. The CDR3 extends over 14 amino acids. The DNA for the CDR3 is TGTGCCAGCGAGGGGGGACAGGGTTTTTTATCGCTCCACTTT. Translated: CASEGGQGFLSLHF.

The CDR3 DNA follows: TGTGCCAGCACCGGCGGACTTTTCGGCGAGCAGTACTTC. Protein sequence: CASTGGLFGEQYF. This chain joins TRBV27 and TRBJ2-7, with D maybe TRBD2 (5 bases). V was cut by 7 bases and J by 6 bases, with 16 bases left in between. This CDR3 has 13 amino acids. Germline V gives CDR1 MNHEY, CDR2 SMNVEV (reference sequence).

J is TRBJ2-2 and V is TRBV14; D remains unclear. Germline CDR1 is SGHDN and CDR2 is FVKESK. Trimming removed 0 bases at V and 2 bases at J, with 10 bases between. The CDR3 is 16 residues long. The CDR3 nucleotides are TGTGCCAGCAGCCAAGAGGGCAGTTCCAACACCGGGGAGCTGTTTTTT. Amino acid sequence: CASSQEGSSNTGELFF.

This rearrangement joins TRBV6-6 to TRBJ2-7, with D maybe TRBD1 (6 bases). Germline V gives CDR1 MNHNY, CDR2 SVGAGI (reference sequence). This CDR3 has 15 amino acids. V was cut by 5 bases and J by 6 bases, with 20 bases left in between. Written as DNA, the CDR3 is TGTGCCAGCAGTACCTCGGTGACAGGAATCTCCGAGCAGTACTTC. This codes for CASSTSVTGISEQYF.

The chain joins TRBV19 to TRBJ2-7; a weak D match, TRBD1 (6 bases). There are 15 residues in the CDR3. V was trimmed by 3 bases and J by 5 bases, leaving 17 bases between them. CDR1 and CDR2 from the germline V gene are LNHDA and SQIVND (reference sequence). For the CDR3, the DNA is TGTGCCAGTAGTATTAGCCCAGGGGCGATCGACGAGCAGTACTTC. Its protein is CASSISPGAIDEQYF.

The chain couples TRBV28 to TRBJ1-2; tentatively, D is TRBD1 (6 bases). Germline CDR1 and CDR2: MDHEN and SYDVKM. Trimming stripped 5 bases from V and 2 bases from J, with 15 bases between. This CDR3 is built from 15 residues. The chain's CDR3 is CASSPQDRRNYGYTF. The CDR3 coding sequence is TGTGCCAGCAGTCCGCAGGACAGACGAAACTATGGCTACACCTTC.